This TCR beta chain was sequenced in a study of tumor-infiltrating lymphocytes in primary liver carcinoma (dated by TCRdb to the late 2010s). About the full investigation: Between late 2015 and early 2016, a few patients in China with histopathologically diagnosed primary liver carcinoma had their tumors surgically resected. Of the five patients (three men and two women, aged 30 to 69 years), four had hepatocellular carcinoma and one had combined HCC and intrahepatic cholangiocarcinoma. The five patients had tumors staged T1-T3 N0M0, with maximum diameters ranging from roughly 4 to 10 cm. Each sample produced roughly 3.5 to 7.13 million productive TCRbeta reads, and read depth showed no significant difference between tissue types. Across five regions of each liver tumor, along with adjacent normal tissue and blood, the study brought together TCRbeta repertoire sequencing, expression microarrays and whole-exome sequencing. A total of roughly 35 specimens from 5 patients underwent TCRbeta repertoire sequencing, comprising roughly 25 tumor regions, 5 adjacent noncancerous liver tissues and 5 peripheral blood samples. Reproducibility between technical replicate repertoires was high, with correlation coefficients above 0.95 and mean shared-clone rates about 0.9.

What the research found in general, with its limitations: Bulk unsorted samples precluded comparing CD4+ and CD8+ T cell repertoires. Repertoire overlap was higher between tumor regions (mean roughly 35%) than tumor-adjacent (17%) or tumor-blood (14%) pairs, consistent with antigen-driven expansion. Because sequencing covered only the TCR beta chain and unpaired alpha chains were not captured, true repertoire diversity is likely underestimated. With just 4 or 5 patients in the study, the authors point out that the findings should be validated in a larger study. The top 250 clones made up a significantly larger repertoire fraction in tumors than in blood (p = 0.039).

Via the germline V gene, CDR1 is MDHEN and CDR2 SYDVKM. The junction carries 12 bases between V and J, which are trimmed by 4 bases and 5 bases respectively. Including the terminal cysteine and phenylalanine, the CDR3 comprises 15 residues. Of the read, only the CDR3 DNA is kept; its 45 bases are in frame from base 1. TCRbeta-specific cDNA was reverse-transcribed from around 500 ng total RNA using a constant-region primer and ProtoScript II reverse transcriptase. Construction of the TCRbeta libraries relied on three nested rounds of multiplex PCR, following a slightly modified ARM-PCR procedure. The first two PCR rounds used multiplex TRBV1-TRBV30 forward primers with a Cbeta reverse primer, each for 10 cycles. Sample barcodes and Illumina adapters were added in a final 25-cycle PCR using Deep VentR polymerase. Amplicons of 200-500 bp were gel-purified with a QIAquick gel extraction kit before sequencing. The TCRbeta amplicons were sequenced with 250-bp paired-end reads on an Illumina HiSeq 2500. In the original analysis: Trimmomatic v0.33 was used to quality-trim the reads, and FLASH v1.2.11 was used to merge paired reads so that full CDR3 sequences could be recovered. V, D and J germline segments were assigned to the rearranged TCRbeta sequences using MiGEC v1.2.1b. Clonotype statistics, along with Shannon-Wiener diversity indices, were calculated using VDJtools v1.0.0. Except for diversity analysis, only the 250 most abundant clonotypes of each sample were used in subsequent analyses to reduce sampling bias. The raw public reads went through TCRdb reprocessing: fastp at Q25, MiXCR clone calling, in-frame beta chains kept. A single entry per CDR3 protein holds the most common genes and DNA from its merged rows. The V and J calls shown here were made by TCRdb, not taken from the authors' results. This sample gives around 330,000 distinct CDR3 sequences in total; 65% of them show up just once. Of the sample, roughly 10% falls within the top ten clones.

This clonotype has only one observation. The antigen this receptor binds is unknown. Base-call qualities are not available, and no considerably larger clone is one nucleotide away. Support from one read is weak. TRIzol reagent was used to extract blood RNA from unsorted whole blood, while the DNeasy Blood & Tissue kit provided the germline DNA. At the time of sampling, the patients were treatment-naive and had chronic HBV infection. Before surgery, 4 to 5 milliliters of peripheral blood were collected into K2EDTA tubes. The TCR originated in a man in his forties with primary liver carcinoma and hepatitis B virus infection. The chain links TRBV28 with TRBJ2-6; TRBD1 might be the D gene, on 6 matching bases. Sequenced input: peripheral blood. The DNA sequence is given as TGTGCCAGCAGTTCTCGACAGGCTTGGGCCAACGTCCTGACTTTC. It codes for CASSSRQAWANVLTF.